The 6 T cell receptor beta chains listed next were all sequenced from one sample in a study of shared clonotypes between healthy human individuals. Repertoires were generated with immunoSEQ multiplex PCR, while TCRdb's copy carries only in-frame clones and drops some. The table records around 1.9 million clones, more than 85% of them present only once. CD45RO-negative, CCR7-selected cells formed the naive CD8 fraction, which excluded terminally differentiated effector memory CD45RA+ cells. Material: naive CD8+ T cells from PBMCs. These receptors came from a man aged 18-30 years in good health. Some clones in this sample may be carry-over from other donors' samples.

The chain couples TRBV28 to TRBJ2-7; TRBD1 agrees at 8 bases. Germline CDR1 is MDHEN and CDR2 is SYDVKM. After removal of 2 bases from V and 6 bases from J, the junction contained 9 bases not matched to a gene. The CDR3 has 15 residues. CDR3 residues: CASSLRWQGAPEQYF. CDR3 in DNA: TGTGCCAGCAGTTTACGATGGCAGGGGGCACCCGAGCAGTACTTC.

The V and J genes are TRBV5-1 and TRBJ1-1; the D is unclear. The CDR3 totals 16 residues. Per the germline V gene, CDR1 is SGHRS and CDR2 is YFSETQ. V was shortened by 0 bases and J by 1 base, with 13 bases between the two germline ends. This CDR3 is CASSLASIGPNTEAFF. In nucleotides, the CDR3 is TGCGCCAGCAGCTTGGCGTCGATAGGCCCGAACACTGAAGCTTTCTTT.

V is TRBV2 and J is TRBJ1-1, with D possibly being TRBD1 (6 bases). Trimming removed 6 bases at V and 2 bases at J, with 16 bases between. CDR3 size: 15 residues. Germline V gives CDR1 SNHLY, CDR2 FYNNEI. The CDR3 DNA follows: TGTGCCAGCAGCCACACCACACAGGGAAACACTGAAGCTTTCTTT. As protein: CASSHTTQGNTEAFF. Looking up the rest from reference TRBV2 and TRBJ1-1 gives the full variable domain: EPEVTQTPSHQVTQMGQEVILRCVPISNHLYFYWYRQILGQKVEFLVSFYNNEISEKSEIFDDQFSVERPDGSNFTLKIRSTKLEDSAMYFCASSHTTQGNTEAFFGQGTRLTVV.

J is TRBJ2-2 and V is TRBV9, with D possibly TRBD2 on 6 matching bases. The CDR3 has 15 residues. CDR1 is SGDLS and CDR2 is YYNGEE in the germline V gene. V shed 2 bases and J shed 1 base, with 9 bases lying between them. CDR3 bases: TGTGCCAGCAGCGTTTGGGGGGAGAACACCGGGGAGCTGTTTTTT. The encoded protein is CASSVWGENTGELFF.

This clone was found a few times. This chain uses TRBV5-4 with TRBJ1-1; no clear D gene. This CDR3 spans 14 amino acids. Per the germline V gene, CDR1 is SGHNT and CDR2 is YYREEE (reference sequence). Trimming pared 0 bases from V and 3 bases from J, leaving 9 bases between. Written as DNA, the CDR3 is TGTGCCAGCAGCTTGGAACTCGCCGACACTGAAGCTTTCTTT. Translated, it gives CASSLELADTEAFF.

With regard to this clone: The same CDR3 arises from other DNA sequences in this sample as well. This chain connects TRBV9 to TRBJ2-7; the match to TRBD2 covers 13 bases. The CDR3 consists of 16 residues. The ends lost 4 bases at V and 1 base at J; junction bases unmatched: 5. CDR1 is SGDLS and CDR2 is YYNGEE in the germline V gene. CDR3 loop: CASSPRGLAGSYEQYF. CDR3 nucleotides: TGTGCCAGCAGCCCCAGGGGACTAGCGGGGTCCTACGAGCAGTACTTC.